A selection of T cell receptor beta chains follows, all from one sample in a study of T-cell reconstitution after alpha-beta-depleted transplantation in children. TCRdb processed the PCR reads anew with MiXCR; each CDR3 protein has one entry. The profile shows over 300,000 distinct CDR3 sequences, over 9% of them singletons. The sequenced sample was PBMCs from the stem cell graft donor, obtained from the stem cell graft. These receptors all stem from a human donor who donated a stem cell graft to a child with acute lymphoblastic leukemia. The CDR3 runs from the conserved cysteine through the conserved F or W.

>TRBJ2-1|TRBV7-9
CASSASGRSYNEQFF
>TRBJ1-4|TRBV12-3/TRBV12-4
CASSFGTGNEKLFF
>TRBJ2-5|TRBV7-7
CASSLGFSGHWETQYF
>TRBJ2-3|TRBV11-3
CASSGGLTGTDTQYF
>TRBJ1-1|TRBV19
CASSTGNTEAFF
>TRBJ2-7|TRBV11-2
CASSLDPGLAGPPYEQYF
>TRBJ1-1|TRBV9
CASTRGGRRTEAFF
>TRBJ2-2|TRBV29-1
CSVGTGGYTGELFF
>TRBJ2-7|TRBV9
CASSVEAFQSYEQYF
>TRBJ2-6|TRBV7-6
CASSYEAGGNGANVLTF
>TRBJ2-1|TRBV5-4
CASSLSSVAEQFF
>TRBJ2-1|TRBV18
CASSPLDRSYNEQFF
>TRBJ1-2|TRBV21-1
CASSKARYRGSYGYTF
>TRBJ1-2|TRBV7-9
CASSPGGGAGGYTF
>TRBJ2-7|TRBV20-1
CSARASDRTLYEQYF
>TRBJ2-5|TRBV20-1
CCARPSQQGQEEETQYF
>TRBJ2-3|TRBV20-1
CSATALALSTDTQYF
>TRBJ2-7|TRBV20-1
CSAREPGPYEQYF
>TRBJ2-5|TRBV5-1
CASSLAGSLGVQETQYF
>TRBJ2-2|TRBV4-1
CASSQIGFGELFF
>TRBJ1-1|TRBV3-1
CASRGENTEAFF
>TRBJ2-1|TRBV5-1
CASSKDRGSYNEQFF
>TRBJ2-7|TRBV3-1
CASSLNPGGGRRYEQYF
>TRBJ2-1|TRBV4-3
CASSQDPWDNEQFF
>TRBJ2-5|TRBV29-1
CSVRRVGKKETQYF
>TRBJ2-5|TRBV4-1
CASSTQGAKTQYF
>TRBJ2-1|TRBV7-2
CASSSQVYNEQFF
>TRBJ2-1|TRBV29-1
CSVTGTSGRNEQFF
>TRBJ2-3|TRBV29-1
CSVGSGAADTQYF